This T cell receptor (beta chain) was sequenced during a study of CD8 T cells in Susac syndrome. Random hexamers were used to reverse transcribe an amount of 0.5 to 1 ug RNA. Amplification of TCR beta CDR3 across 54 Vbeta and 13 Jbeta was performed with immunoSEQ multiplex PCR. TCRdb processed the immunoSEQ multiplex PCR reads anew with MiXCR; each CDR3 protein has one entry. Found here are about 200,000 distinct CDR3 sequences, 90% to 95% of them singletons; the top ten hold around 0.14%. Trimming removed 5 bases from V and 4 bases from J, with 14 bases in between. Germline-derived CDR1 and CDR2 are SEHNR and FQNEAQ (reference sequence). This CDR3 comprises 14 residues. From blood CD8+ and CD4+ T cells, TCR beta sequences were generated.

The rearrangement joins TRBV7-9 to TRBJ1-1; the D gene is possibly TRBD1 (6 bases). The TCR sequence derives from a human donor with multiple sclerosis. Source material: CD8+ T cells from PBMCs. CDR3 nucleotides: TGTGCCAGCAGCGATACAGGGTGGGGCACTGAAGCTTTCTTT. It encodes CASSDTGWGTEAFF.